Below are 10 T cell receptor beta chains sequenced from a single sample in a study of blood T cell repertoires in COVID-19. This table comes from immunoSEQ multiplex PCR, and its TCRdb copy is limited to in-frame clones, with some not included. Altogether roughly 43,000 clones are present, less than 70% being singletons, with the ten largest covering 6.2%. Sequencing was carried out using peripheral blood. Receptors originate from an elderly man with acute or convalescent COVID-19.

The rearrangement uses TRBV5-6 and TRBJ1-3; TRBD1 is a possible D gene (5 bases). The V end lost 1 base, the J end lost 2 bases, and 16 bases lay between the germline ends. Germline values: CDR1 SGHDT, CDR2 YYEEEE. CDR3 length equals 17 residues. In nucleotides, the CDR3 is TGTGCCAGCAGCTTGTATCGCTTCGGGGGGACTGGAAACACCATATATTTT. This sequence encodes CASSLYRFGGTGNTIYF.

This chain connects TRBV11-2 to TRBJ2-3; 8 nucleotides match TRBD2. CDR1 is SGHAT and CDR2 is FQNNGV in the germline V gene. V dropped 2 bases and J dropped 0; count of bases not matched to a gene: 4. The CDR3 spans 16 residues. The CDR3 bases are TGTGCCAGCAGCTTAAATAGCGGGGTTAGCACAGATACGCAGTATTTT. Its translation is CASSLNSGVSTDTQYF.

The genes are TRBV19 and TRBJ2-2, with 8 bases aligning to TRBD2. CDR3 length: 17 residues. Trimming cost V 4 bases and J 6 bases; bases outside gene matches: 13. Germline CDR1 LNHDA, CDR2 SQIVND (reference sequence). CDR3: CASSTRPGLVRPGELFF. The CDR3 DNA is TGTGCCAGTAGTACCCGCCCGGGACTAGTACGCCCCGGGGAGCTGTTTTTT. The entire variable domain, with the rest obtained from reference TRBV19 and TRBJ2-2, is as follows: DGGITQSPKYLFRKEGQNVTLSCEQNLNHDAMYWYRQDPGQGLRLIYYSQIVNDFQKGDIAEGYSVSREKKESFPLTVTSAQKNPTAFYLCASSTRPGLVRPGELFFGEGSRLTVL.

V gene TRBV5-1 combines with J gene TRBJ2-7; TRBD1 matches at 9 bases. V was clipped by 4 bases and J by 3 bases; unmatched bases: 8. This CDR3 has 15 amino acids. The V gene's germline CDR1 is SGHRS and CDR2 YFSETQ. CDR3 DNA sequence: TGCGCCAGCAGCGAAGGACAGGGGATAAGCTACGAGCAGTACTTC. Protein product: CASSEGQGISYEQYF.

The chain carries TRBV18 and TRBJ2-1, with D perhaps matching TRBD2 (6 bases). V lost 4 bases to trimming and J lost 4 bases, with 17 bases between them. The germline gives CDR1 KGHSH, CDR2 LQKENI. CDR3 length: 16 residues. The CDR3, as DNA: TGTGCCAGCTCACAAAGAGGGGAGGTTTTTTACAATGAGCAGTTCTTC. The encoded protein is CASSQRGEVFYNEQFF. Variable domain in full (rest from reference TRBV18 and TRBJ2-1): NAGVMQNPRHLVRRRGQEARLRCSPMKGHSHVYWYRQLPEEGLKFMVYLQKENIIDESGMPKERFSAEFPKEGPSILRIQQVVRGDSAAYFCASSQRGEVFYNEQFFGPGTRLTVL.

This chain links TRBV6-5 with TRBJ1-2, with D possibly matching TRBD1 (5 bases). There are 15 residues in the CDR3. The germline gives CDR1 MNHEY, CDR2 SVGAGI. The V end was cut by 6 bases, the J end by 4 bases, with 18 bases between. This CDR3 is CASSPSTATGYGYTF. The CDR3 region has the DNA TGTGCCAGCAGCCCATCGACAGCTACGGGCTATGGCTACACCTTC.

This chain uses TRBV6-5 with TRBJ1-6, with unresolved D. This CDR3 comprises 15 residues. Deletions cut 7 bases from V and 6 bases from J, with 16 bases between. Looked up from germline, CDR1 is MNHEY and CDR2 is SVGAGI. CDR3 region: CASKPGGRVNSPLHF. CDR3 coding DNA: TGTGCCAGCAAACCGGGAGGACGGGTTAATTCACCCCTCCACTTT.

The gene calls are TRBV11-2 and TRBJ2-5; TRBD1 matches 7 bases. The CDR3 covers 14 residues. The V and J ends lost 1 base and 5 bases, in that order; junction bases with no gene match: 4. Germline V gene lookup returns CDR1 SGHAT and CDR2 FQNNGV. The CDR3 loop is CASSLGQGFETQYF. The CDR3 coding sequence is TGTGCCAGCAGCTTAGGACAGGGCTTCGAGACCCAGTACTTC.

The chain carries TRBV5-4 and TRBJ2-7, with 11 nucleotides matching TRBD2. CDR1 SGHNT and CDR2 YYREEE come from the germline V gene (reference sequence). The CDR3 sequence is 15 residues long. The ends lost 4 bases at V and 1 base at J; junction bases unmatched: 4. The CDR3 is CASSHRTSGSYEQYF. CDR3 coding DNA: TGTGCCAGCAGCCACCGGACTAGCGGGTCCTACGAGCAGTACTTC.

This chain connects TRBV2 to TRBJ2-7; 13 positions agree with TRBD2. Germline CDR1 reads SNHLY; CDR2 reads FYNNEI. This CDR3 has 16 residues. The ends lost 1 base at V and 3 bases at J; junction bases unmatched: 3. This CDR3 reads CASSEGGLAGIYEQYF. As DNA, the CDR3 is TGTGCCAGCAGTGAAGGGGGACTAGCGGGAATCTACGAGCAGTACTTC.